This T cell receptor beta chain was sequenced for a study of OX40 agonist ivuxolimab in advanced cancers. Broader study findings: Also present in some nonresponders was a low level of normalized T-cell clonal expansion. At 0.1 to 3.0 mg/kg and by week 6, clonal expansion occurred in CD4+ and CD8+ blood T cells.

With respect to this clone: Its target is unknown.

Sequencing was performed with immunoSEQ multiplex PCR; in TCRdb, only in-frame clones are kept and a portion is missing. The sample carries around 65,000 clones, about nine tenths recorded once. The V gene's germline CDR1 is MGHDK and CDR2 SYGVNS. CDR3 length equals 14 residues. The trim removed 4 bases at V and 4 bases at J, leaving 4 bases unmatched. The chain links TRBV25-1 to TRBJ2-1; 7 positions agree with TRBD2. This material consisted of CD4+ or CD8+ T cells sorted from blood, taken in a trial of the OX40 agonist ivuxolimab. The clonotype comes from an adult with an advanced solid tumor such as melanoma, head and neck, liver or kidney cancer. As DNA, the CDR3 is TGTGCCAGCAGTGGGCCGGGAGGATACAATGAGCAGTTCTTC. Protein: CASSGPGGYNEQFF.